This TCR beta chain was obtained from a study of blood T cell repertoires in COVID-19. Study as a whole: From T cells, B-cell-depleted T cells, or PBMCs came the material, which was cDNA or gDNA.

V lost 7 bases and J lost 7, with 11 bases in between. Looked up from germline, CDR1 is MGHDK and CDR2 is SYGVNS. This CDR3 is built from 12 residues. Study processing details: Amplification of reference gene primers provided the estimated nucleated cell counts. Profiling relied on immunoSEQ multiplex PCR, and the TCRdb table lists in-frame clones only, not all of them. The V and J calls and clone size were taken over from that table, and D and trimming were inferred from the DNA. The table has 250,000 to 300,000 clones, 87% seen once. This clone is a singleton in its sample. The rearrangement uses TRBV25-1 and TRBJ2-1, with D possibly matching TRBD2 (7 bases). Sequencing was carried out using peripheral blood. The clonotype was recovered from a woman in her fifties or sixties who had recovered from COVID-19. The CDR3 reads CASIGGGNEQFF. As DNA, the CDR3 is TGTGCCAGCATAGGGGGGGGGAATGAGCAGTTCTTC.